This T cell receptor beta chain was recovered during a study of cytomegalovirus exposure and HLA in healthy donors. On the study more broadly: Early released data had about 85 million unique TCRs, all coming from HLA-typed donors. Study conclusions and caveats: As confirmed in vitro, a few CMV-associated chains were specific for CMV antigens.

Comment on this clone: Its antigen is currently unknown.

All the people who gave samples were healthy bone marrow donors. PCR used 60 Vbeta primers and 13 Jbeta primers. Method: immunoSEQ multiplex PCR; TCRdb's copy keeps in-frame clones and lacks some. The repertoire includes about 120,000 clones, over 50% of them detected once, and more than 6.5% sits in the top ten. This receptor was identified in a middle-aged woman in good health and CMV-seropositive. Sample: PBMCs.

CDR3 loop: CASSRQGAFYEQYF. The CDR3 region has the DNA TGTGCCAGCAGCCGACAGGGGGCTTTCTACGAGCAGTACTTC. The genes are TRBV27 and TRBJ2-7, with TRBD1 identical over 10 bases. CDR3 size: 14 residues. Looked up from germline, CDR1 is MNHEY and CDR2 is SMNVEV (reference sequence). V trimming: 6 bases; J trimming: 3 bases; junction bases outside the gene matches: 5.